This T cell receptor (beta chain) was recovered during a study of OX40 agonist ivuxolimab in advanced cancers. Study at large: People in dose escalation had one of these cancers: hepatocellular carcinoma, melanoma, renal cell or head and neck cancer. It was permissible to have had prior anti-PD-1, anti-PD-L1 or anti-CTLA-4 therapy, and around 40% had some.

This CDR3 is 14 amino acids long. V was trimmed by 6 bases and J by 4 bases, leaving 13 bases between them. CDR1 and CDR2 from the germline V gene are MNHNY and SVGAGI (reference sequence). Sequencing was performed with immunoSEQ multiplex PCR; in TCRdb, only in-frame clones are kept and a portion is missing. The sample consists of about 80,000 clones, 70% to 90% of them appearing once. This specimen was CD4+ or CD8+ T cells sorted from blood, taken in a trial of the OX40 agonist ivuxolimab. The rearrangement uses TRBV6-6 and TRBJ2-1; possibly TRBD2 for D (6 bases). This receptor was identified in an adult with an advanced solid tumor such as melanoma, head and neck, liver or kidney cancer. CDR3 nucleotides: TGTGCCAGCAGGGGGACTCAACTATACAATGAGCAGTTCTTC. Protein sequence: CASRGTQLYNEQFF.